This T cell receptor beta chain was captured in a study of shared clonotypes between healthy human individuals. Points on this clone: Antigen specificity is unknown.

Germline V gene data show CDR1 as SGHRS and CDR2 as YFSETQ. Trimming pared 0 bases from V and 3 bases from J, leaving 10 bases between. The CDR3 covers 14 residues. The unsorted samples had some 90 million PBMCs used for genomic DNA. Sequencing used immunoSEQ multiplex PCR; TCRdb keeps in-frame clones, though not all of them. The sample holds 400,000 to 500,000 clones, less than 80% seen once. Study-level findings and limits: Clonotype sharing among the donors was expected to vary with sequencing depth.

The sequencing sample was made of PBMCs. The chain joins TRBV5-1 to TRBJ2-7; D unclear. The receptor was derived from a woman aged 40-49 years in good health. Some clones in this sample may be carry-over from other donors' samples. The CDR3 nucleotides read TGCGCCAGCAGCTTGGCCAGGAAGGGCTACGAGCAGTACTTC. It encodes CASSLARKGYEQYF. Full variable domain (remainder filled in from reference TRBV5-1 and TRBJ2-7): KAGVTQTPRYLIKTRGQQVTLSCSPISGHRSVSWYQQTPGQGLQFLFEYFSETQRNKGNFPGRFSGRQFSNSRSEMNVSTLELGDSALYLCASSLARKGYEQYFGPGTRLTVT.